Listed below are T cell receptor beta chains from one sample, sequenced in a study of T cells in Graves' hyperthyroidism and ophthalmopathy. TCRdb itself ran the multiplex PCR reads through MiXCR, one entry per CDR3 protein. This table holds 600,000 to 800,000 distinct CDR3 sequences, approximately 40% found once. Sequences were obtained from blood. These receptors were obtained from a woman in her 40s with Graves' hyperthyroidism. Both conserved end residues are part of each CDR3. The D gene is left open where the match is weak. Rows may omit the clone size; those that give it use once, few, many or a size class.

v_call	clone_size	d_call	j_call	cdr3_nt	cdr3_aa
TRBV6-6	few	TRBD2	TRBJ2-5	TGTGCCAGCAGTTACCCCGGGGGGGCGGAGACCCAGTACTTC	CASSYPGGAETQYF
TRBV29-1	many	.	TRBJ1-2	TGCAGCGTCCCTAGATCGGCTAGCTATGGCTACACCTTC	CSVPRSASYGYTF
TRBV20-1	.	TRBD1	TRBJ1-5	TGCAGTGCTAGAGATGAGACAGGGAATCGGCCCCAGCATTTT	CSARDETGNRPQHF
TRBV7-2	once	.	TRBJ1-1	TGTGCCAGCAGCTTAGACAGGATAAGGAACACTGAAGCTTTCTTT	CASSLDRIRNTEAFF
TRBV10-3	.	TRBD1	TRBJ1-1	TGTGCCATCAGCTACGACAGGGGGAACACTGAAGCTTTCTTT	CAISYDRGNTEAFF
TRBV7-8	.	.	TRBJ2-7	TGTGCCAGCAGCTTAGTGGTACGGACACTCCTATCCGAGCAGTACTTC	CASSLVVRTLLSEQYF
TRBV12-3/TRBV12-4	.	.	TRBJ1-2	TGTGCCAGCAGCTTTATCGCGGGGTCGGATGGCTACACCTTC	CASSFIAGSDGYTF
TRBV19	.	TRBD2	TRBJ2-2	TGTGCCACCACTAGCGGGTGGGCCGGGGAGCTGTTTTTT	CATTSGWAGELFF
TRBV29-1	.	TRBD1	TRBJ2-7	TGCAGCGTTGAAAGACAGGGCTACGAGCAGTACTTC	CSVERQGYEQYF
TRBV7-6	few	TRBD1	TRBJ1-1	TGTGCCAGCAGCTTAGTTCCAGGGGGCTCAATCGGAAGAGTAGCTTTCTTT	CASSLVPGGSIGRVAFF
TRBV4-3	few	.	TRBJ1-2	TGCACCAGCAGCCAAGAGAAGGGATATGGCTACACCTTC	CTSSQEKGYGYTF
TRBV4-3	.	.	TRBJ1-1	TGCGCCAGCAGCCAAGATCGGAACAGGGACGATACTGAAGCTTTCTTT	CASSQDRNRDDTEAFF
TRBV10-3	many	TRBD1	TRBJ1-2	TGTGCCTCCGTGGGGACAGCTCCTAACTATGGCTACACCTTC	CASVGTAPNYGYTF
TRBV7-2	many	.	TRBJ2-7	TGTGCCAGCAGCCGGGGTCGTGTCGCCGACGAGCAGTACTTC	CASSRGRVADEQYF
TRBV6-6	.	.	TRBJ1-1	TGTGCCAGCAGCCCATCACAGGTTCTACCGAACACTGAAGCTTTCTTT	CASSPSQVLPNTEAFF
TRBV4-3	few	.	TRBJ1-3	TGCGCCAGCAGCCAAGATGGGGGGCCTGGAAACACCATATATTTT	CASSQDGGPGNTIYF
TRBV2	.	TRBD1	TRBJ2-7	TGTGCCAGCAGGCCGGGACAGGGACTGGAGCAGTACTTC	CASRPGQGLEQYF
TRBV7-8	.	.	TRBJ1-1	TGTGCCAGCAGTTTGACACCCGGAGGTGCTTTCTTT	CASSLTPGGAFF
TRBV5-5	.	TRBD1	TRBJ2-5	TGTGCCAGCCGGACAGGGGAGGGAGAGACCCAGTACTTC	CASRTGEGETQYF
TRBV29-1	.	.	TRBJ2-5	TGCAGCGTTGACCCCGCGGGAGAGACCCAGTACTTC	CSVDPAGETQYF
TRBV2	.	TRBD2	TRBJ2-3	TGTGCCACCGCCCCGGGACTAGCGGGGATCACAGATACGCAGTATTTT	CATAPGLAGITDTQYF
TRBV29-1	many	TRBD1	TRBJ2-7	TGCAGCGTCCAGACAGGGTCGGCCGAGCAGTACTTC	CSVQTGSAEQYF
TRBV7-2	many	.	TRBJ2-5	TGTGCCAGCAGGGGGACCGCTCAAGAGACCCAGTACTTC	CASRGTAQETQYF
TRBV6-6	few	.	TRBJ2-7	TGTGCCACCACAGACAGCGGGACAAAGGCCCCCTACGAGCAGTACTTC	CATTDSGTKAPYEQYF
TRBV20-1	many	TRBD1	TRBJ1-1	TGCAGTGCTAGAGATCTGACAGGGAGGAACACTGAAGCTTTCTTT	CSARDLTGRNTEAFF
TRBV2	.	.	TRBJ1-2	TGTGCCAGCTGGGGGGATCAGGGCTATGGCTACACCTTC	CASWGDQGYGYTF
TRBV7-2	once	TRBD2	TRBJ2-1	TGTGCCAGCAGCCTAGGGCGGGGGTATTACAATGAGCAGTTCTTC	CASSLGRGYYNEQFF
TRBV10-3	few	.	TRBJ2-2	TGTGCCATCAGTGATGCGGGGACGCCGTTCGGGGAGCTGTTTTTT	CAISDAGTPFGELFF
TRBV20-1	few	.	TRBJ1-1	TGCAGTGCTTGTCCTCTCCAGGACGTCCTTGAAGCTTTCTTT	CSACPLQDVLEAFF